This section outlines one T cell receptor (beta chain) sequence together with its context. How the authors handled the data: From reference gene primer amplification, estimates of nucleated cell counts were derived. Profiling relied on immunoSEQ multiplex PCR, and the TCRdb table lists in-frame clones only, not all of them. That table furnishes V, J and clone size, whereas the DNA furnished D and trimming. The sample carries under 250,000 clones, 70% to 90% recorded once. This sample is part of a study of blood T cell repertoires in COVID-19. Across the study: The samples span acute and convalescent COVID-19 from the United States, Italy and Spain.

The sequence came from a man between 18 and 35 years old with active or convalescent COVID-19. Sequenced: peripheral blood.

The CDR3 nucleotides are TGCAGCGTTGCGGGGACTAGCGGGAGAATTGGCTCCTACGAGCAGTACTTC. It yields the protein CSVAGTSGRIGSYEQYF. The chain links TRBV29-1 to TRBJ2-7; TRBD2 aligns across 14 bases. The J segment lost 0 bases and the V segment lost 4 bases, leaving 8 bases of the junction unmatched. This CDR3 spans 17 amino acids. Germline V gives CDR1 SQVTM, CDR2 ANQGSEA.